This T cell receptor beta chain was identified in a study of human T cells and chemical hapten exposure. With 5 bases removed from V and 4 bases from J, the gap between germline ends came to 10 bases. The CDR3 is made up of 13 amino acids. TCRdb reanalysed the RACE reads using MiXCR and keeps one entry per CDR3 protein. The data contain 85,000 to 95,000 distinct CDR3 sequences, approximately 10% of them singletons. The time point here: patch test 2, 6 weeks after DPC sensitization. Treatment of the sample: therapeutic diphenylcyclopropenone sensitization with weekly scalp DPC. The TCR comes from a man in his forties with alopecia areata. Some clones in this sample may be carry-over from other donors' samples. V is TRBV12-3 or TRBV12-4 and J is TRBJ2-3; D may correspond to TRBD1 or TRBD2 (5 bases each). The source was whole blood, collected in connection with sensitization to the hapten diphenylcyclopropenone (DPC). The CDR3 is CASSGTAADTQYF. CDR3 nucleotide sequence: TGTGCCAGCAGTGGGACGGCTGCAGATACGCAGTATTTT.